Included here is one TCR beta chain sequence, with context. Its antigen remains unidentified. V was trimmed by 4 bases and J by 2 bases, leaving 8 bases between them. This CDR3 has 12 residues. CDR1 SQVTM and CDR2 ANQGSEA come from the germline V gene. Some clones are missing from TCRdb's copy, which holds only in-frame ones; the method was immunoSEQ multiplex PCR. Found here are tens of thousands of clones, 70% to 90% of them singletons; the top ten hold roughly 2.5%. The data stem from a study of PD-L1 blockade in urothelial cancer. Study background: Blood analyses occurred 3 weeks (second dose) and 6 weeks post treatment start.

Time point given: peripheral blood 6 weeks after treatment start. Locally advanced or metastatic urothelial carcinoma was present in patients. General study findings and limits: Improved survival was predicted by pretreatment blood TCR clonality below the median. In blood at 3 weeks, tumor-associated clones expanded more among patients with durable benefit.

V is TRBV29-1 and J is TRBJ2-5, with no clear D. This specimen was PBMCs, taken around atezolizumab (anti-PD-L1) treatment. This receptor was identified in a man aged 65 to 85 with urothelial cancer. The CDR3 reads CSVGPGQETQYF. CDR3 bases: TGCAGCGTTGGGCCGGGTCAAGAGACCCAGTACTTC.